This T cell receptor beta chain is from a study of T-cell memory formation after mild COVID-19. This clonotype was detected only a few times. What it binds is unknown. CDR1 is SQVTM, CDR2 ANQGSEA, per germline. The CDR3 is 14 residues long. The V end was cut by 7 bases, the J end by 3 bases, with 15 bases between. Whole-study findings and limits: Pre-infection memory contained some responding clones, which suggested that cross-reactive memory had joined. Shrinking CD4+ clones were chiefly CM and EM; CD8+ ones were chiefly EMRA.

TCR alpha and TCR beta cDNA libraries carrying sample barcodes and UMIs were produced by 5'RACE using constant-segment primers. TCRdb processed the 5' RACE reads anew with MiXCR; each CDR3 protein has one entry. The sample shows roughly 240,000 distinct CDR3 sequences, roughly 17% of them seen only once. The receptor's source is a young man who had mild COVID-19 (a few samples of this study predate the infection). Cell type and time point are not known. The sequenced material came from PBMCs or a T cell subset sorted from them (not recorded which). The V and J genes are TRBV29-1 and TRBJ2-2; weak D call: TRBD1 (6 bases). Here the CDR3 reads CSADSPGDTGELFF. Here the CDR3 DNA reads TGCAGCGCCGATTCTCCAGGGGACACCGGGGAGCTGTTTTTT.